This T cell receptor (beta chain) was sequenced in a study of identical twins. Study-level points and caveats: Compared with models, monozygotic twins showed more out-of-frame TCR alpha sharing. The degree of excess twin sharing was weaker in beta out-of-frame sequences. Potential partial confounding of zero-insertion analyses by invariant MAIT and iNKT cells was noted.

The V segment lost 7 bases and the J segment 4 bases; nucleotides outside the gene matches: 0. CDR1 is ENHRY and CDR2 is SYGVKD in the germline V gene. This CDR3 has 12 residues. Turning to this clonotype: Its target is unknown.

A single record per CDR3 protein comes from TCRdb applying MiXCR to the 5' RACE reads. In the table there are approximately 1.8 million distinct CDR3 sequences, more than 30% of which are singletons. Source material: cord blood. The chain links TRBV10-3 to TRBJ2-2; 7 bases fit TRBD1. The TCR sequence derives from a newborn girl in good health. CDR3 coding DNA: TGTGCCATCACAGGGGGCACCGGGGAGCTGTTTTTT. This encodes CAITGGTGELFF.